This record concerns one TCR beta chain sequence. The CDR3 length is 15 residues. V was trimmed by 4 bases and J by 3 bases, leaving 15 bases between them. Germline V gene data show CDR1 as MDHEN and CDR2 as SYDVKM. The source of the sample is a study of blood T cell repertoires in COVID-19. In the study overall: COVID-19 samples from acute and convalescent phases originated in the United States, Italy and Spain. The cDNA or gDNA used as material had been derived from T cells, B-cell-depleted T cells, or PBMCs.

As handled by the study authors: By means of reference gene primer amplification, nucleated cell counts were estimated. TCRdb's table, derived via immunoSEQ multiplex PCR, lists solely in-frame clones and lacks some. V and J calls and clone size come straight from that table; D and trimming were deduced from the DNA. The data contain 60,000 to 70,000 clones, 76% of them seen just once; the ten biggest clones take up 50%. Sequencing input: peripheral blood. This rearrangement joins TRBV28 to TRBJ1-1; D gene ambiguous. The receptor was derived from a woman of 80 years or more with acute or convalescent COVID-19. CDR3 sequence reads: CASSSPRPGYTEAFF. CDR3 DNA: TGTGCCAGCAGTTCCCCTCGTCCGGGGTACACTGAAGCTTTCTTT.